Presented here are 9 T cell receptor beta chains from one specimen sequenced in a study of blood T cell repertoires in COVID-19. Only in-frame clones appear in the TCRdb table, and some are missing; sequencing was by immunoSEQ multiplex PCR. In the table there are around 93,000 clones, 82% of which are singletons. The material sequenced was peripheral blood. The receptors come from a man at least 80 years old with acute or convalescent COVID-19.

The V gene is TRBV30, the J gene TRBJ2-7; TRBD1 matches at 7 bases. Trimming cost V 3 bases and J 2 bases; bases outside gene matches: 7. CDR1 GTSNPN and CDR2 SVGIG come from the germline V gene (reference sequence). The CDR3 has 14 residues. The CDR3 is CAWSRIQGPYEQYF. In DNA, the CDR3 is TGTGCCTGGAGCCGAATACAGGGGCCCTACGAGCAGTACTTC.

This chain uses TRBV30 with TRBJ1-2, with 7 bases fitting TRBD1. The CDR3 has 15 residues. Germline CDR1 and CDR2: GTSNPN and SVGIG (reference sequence). V shed 2 bases and J 7 bases; nucleotides not matched to a gene: 13. The CDR3 nucleotides read TGTGCCTGGAGTAGAAAAGGACAGGTCGAGGGTGGCTACACCTTC. It translates to CAWSRKGQVEGGYTF.

The genes are TRBV5-8 and TRBJ1-5, with D unresolved. CDR3 size: 16 residues. CDR1 is SGHTS, CDR2 YDEGEE, per germline. Trimming stripped 3 bases from V and 1 base from J, with 14 bases between. The CDR3 is CASSWIQTTSNQPQHF. CDR3 DNA: TGTGCCAGCAGCTGGATACAGACTACAAGCAATCAGCCCCAGCATTTT.

In its sample, this clone was seen once. This rearrangement joins TRBV6-6 to TRBJ1-2; 7 bases map to TRBD1. The germline V gene encodes CDR1 MNHNY and CDR2 SVGAGI (reference sequence). The CDR3 has 13 residues. The junction had 5 bases not matched to a gene; V was cut back by 2 bases and J by 8 bases. The CDR3 sequence is CASSYKTGEGYTF. The CDR3, as DNA: TGTGCCAGCAGTTACAAAACAGGGGAAGGCTACACCTTC.

In DNA, the CDR3 is TGTGCCAGCAGTCCACAGGGGGCGCTTAGGGAGACCCAGTACTTC. Translation gives CASSPQGALRETQYF. The V and J genes are TRBV6-6 and TRBJ2-5; 9 nucleotides line up with TRBD1. The CDR3 is 15 residues long. The J segment lost 5 bases and the V segment lost 5 bases, leaving 9 bases of the junction unmatched. From germline, CDR1 is MNHNY and CDR2 SVGAGI (reference sequence).

This clone appeared once. The chain recombines TRBV10-2 with TRBJ1-1; 8 nucleotides match TRBD1. Per germline, CDR1 WSHSY and CDR2 SAAADI. The ends lost 8 bases at V and 1 base at J; junction bases unmatched: 9. The CDR3 totals 15 residues. CDR3: CASLDRDHRNTEAFF. The CDR3 DNA reads TGCGCCAGCCTGGACAGGGACCATCGGAACACTGAAGCTTTCTTT.

This clone showed up just a few times. V usage is TRBV6-7 and J usage is TRBJ1-1; 9 bases agree with TRBD1. TRBV6-7 is designated an ORF whose function remains uncertain. The CDR3 has 16 residues. The ends lost 0 bases at V and 1 base at J; junction bases unmatched: 3. This CDR3 is CASSYSPGQGNTEAFF. CDR3 sequence (DNA): TGTGCCAGCAGTTACTCCCCGGGACAGGGGAACACTGAAGCTTTCTTT.

The genes are TRBV7-2 and TRBJ2-1; 10 nucleotides agree with TRBD1. Trimming removed 7 bases from V and 4 bases from J; junction bases left unmatched: 10. This CDR3 is built from 16 residues. Germline V gene sequence: CDR1 SGHTA, CDR2 FQGNSA. The CDR3 region has the DNA TGTGCCAGCATCCTCGGACAGGGGGGATGGTACAATGAGCAGTTCTTC. Translating gives CASILGQGGWYNEQFF.

CDR3 region: CASSPQGAAGNTEAFF. The DNA of the CDR3 is TGTGCCAGCTCACCTCAGGGGGCTGCGGGGAACACTGAAGCTTTCTTT. The chain employs TRBV18 and TRBJ1-1, with TRBD1 matching over 8 bases. The CDR3 consists of 16 residues. Germline lookup yields CDR1 KGHSH and CDR2 LQKENI. After removal of 3 bases from V and 1 base from J, the junction contained 7 bases not matched to a gene. The variable domain in full, with the rest retrieved from reference TRBV18 and TRBJ1-1, is NAGVMQNPRHLVRRRGQEARLRCSPMKGHSHVYWYRQLPEEGLKFMVYLQKENIIDESGMPKERFSAEFPKEGPSILRIQQVVRGDSAAYFCASSPQGAAGNTEAFFGQGTRLTVV.